The clone carrying this T cell receptor beta chain came up a few times. These data come from a study of T cells in Graves' hyperthyroidism and ophthalmopathy. In germline, CDR1 is SEHNR, CDR2 FQNEAQ (reference sequence). V was clipped by 5 bases and J by 6 bases, with 19 bases between them. This CDR3 is built from 15 residues. Researchers took RNA transcripts and amplified the TCR beta CDR3 regions from them. First-round RT-PCR with HTBI primers amplified the TCR CDR3 region. In TCRdb, the multiplex PCR reads were re-called with MiXCR into one record per CDR3 protein. The table records 500,000 to 650,000 distinct CDR3 sequences, just under 20% of them present only once.

Sample: blood. This receptor was taken from a man between 40 and 49 years old with Graves' ophthalmopathy. V is TRBV7-9 and J is TRBJ1-1, with a tentative D call TRBD1 (6 bases). CDR3 sequence reads: CASSPLGGVVAEAFF. For the CDR3, the DNA is TGTGCCAGCAGCCCCCTAGGGGGGGTGGTGGCTGAAGCTTTCTTT.